These 30 T cell receptor beta chains originate from one sample sequenced in a study of cytomegalovirus exposure and HLA in healthy donors. The study ran its PCR with 60 Vbeta and 13 Jbeta primers. Some clones are missing from TCRdb's copy, which holds only in-frame ones; the method was immunoSEQ multiplex PCR. The sample records 200,000 to 250,000 clones, about 83% being singletons. The sequencing input was PBMCs. These TCRs come from a human donor in good health.

Only a few counts were recorded for this clone. This chain joins TRBV28 and TRBJ2-1; 8 nucleotides agree with TRBD2. Looked up from germline, CDR1 is MDHEN and CDR2 is SYDVKM. V was clipped by 6 bases and J by 15 bases; unmatched bases: 25. The CDR3 covers 17 residues. For the CDR3, the DNA is TGTGCCAGCAGCCCACCCCCGGGACTAGGGTTAGTTTGGGATACGTTCTTC. Its protein is CASSPPPGLGLVWDTFF.

This chain connects TRBV7-2 to TRBJ2-7; 10 bases are a match to TRBD1. The V and J ends lost 1 base and 1 base, in that order; junction bases with no gene match: 4. The germline CDR1 and CDR2 sequences are SGHTA and FQGNSA. The CDR3 sequence is 16 residues long. CDR3 nucleotides: TGTGCCAGCAGCTTAGGCGGGACAGGGGTTTCCTACGAGCAGTACTTC. Amino acid sequence: CASSLGGTGVSYEQYF.

In DNA, the CDR3 is TGTGCCAGCAGCCCCGAGGAGGGTTTAGGTCCTAATGAAAAACTGTTTTTT. The encoded protein is CASSPEEGLGPNEKLFF. The chain joins TRBV7-9 to TRBJ1-4; D ambiguous. The V end lost 5 bases, the J end lost 3 bases, and 19 bases lay between the germline ends. This CDR3 has 17 amino acids. Germline V gene data show CDR1 as SEHNR and CDR2 as FQNEAQ (reference sequence).

The chain joins TRBV5-1 to TRBJ1-2; D is unclear. Trimming shortened V by 0 bases and J by 7 bases, and 10 bases separated the two germline ends. This CDR3 is built from 13 residues. Germline V gives CDR1 SGHRS, CDR2 YFSETQ. In DNA form, the CDR3 reads TGCGCCAGCAGCTTGGGGGAGGGAGGTGGCTACACCTTC. Amino acids: CASSLGEGGGYTF.

The chain carries TRBV11-2 and TRBJ1-1; TRBD1 aligns across 7 bases. Trimming removed 5 bases from V and 1 base from J; junction bases left unmatched: 7. Per the germline V gene, CDR1 is SGHAT and CDR2 is FQNNGV. The CDR3 consists of 15 residues. The chain's CDR3 is CASSAPGTENTEAFF. CDR3 nucleotides: TGTGCCAGCAGCGCCCCCGGGACAGAGAACACTGAAGCTTTCTTT. The full variable domain, rest sourced from reference TRBV11-2 and TRBJ1-1, is EAGVAQSPRYKIIEKRQSVAFWCNPISGHATLYWYQQILGQGPKLLIQFQNNGVVDDSQLPKDRFSAERLKGVDSTLKIQPAKLEDSAVYLCASSAPGTENTEAFFGQGTRLTVV.

The rearrangement uses TRBV6-5 and TRBJ2-7; tentative D call: TRBD1 (5 bases). V lost 0 bases, J lost 0 bases, and 6 bases lay in between. Looked up from germline, CDR1 is MNHEY and CDR2 is SVGAGI. The CDR3 totals 14 residues. This CDR3 is CASSYSGDSYEQYF. CDR3 DNA sequence: TGTGCCAGCAGTTACTCAGGGGACTCCTACGAGCAGTACTTC.

This clone showed up just a few times. The J gene is TRBJ2-1, the V gene TRBV4-3; TRBD2 matches at 8 bases. Per germline, CDR1 LGHNA and CDR2 YSLEER. Trimming took 6 bases from V and 1 from J; bases not matched to a gene: 2. The CDR3 is made up of 14 amino acids. CDR3 nucleotides: TGCGCCAGCAGTACTAGCGGATCCTACAATGAGCAGTTCTTC. As protein: CASSTSGSYNEQFF.

This clone was seen only a few times. V is TRBV27 and J is TRBJ2-2; TRBD1 is a possible D gene (6 bases). Trimming removed 2 bases at V and 0 bases at J, with 7 bases between. This CDR3 spans 15 amino acids. Germline-derived CDR1 and CDR2 are MNHEY and SMNVEV (reference sequence). DNA for the CDR3: TGTGCCAGCAGTTTAGGACAGTCGAACACCGGGGAGCTGTTTTTT. Translating it yields CASSLGQSNTGELFF.

This rearrangement joins TRBV28 to TRBJ1-1; TRBD1 agrees at 10 bases. This CDR3 comprises 16 residues. CDR1 MDHEN and CDR2 SYDVKM come from the germline V gene. The J segment lost 6 bases and the V segment lost 6 bases, leaving 13 bases of the junction unmatched. The CDR3, as DNA: TGTGCCAGCAGAGAAATGCACGGGACAGGGGACCCTGAAGCTTTCTTT. Its translation is CASREMHGTGDPEAFF.

The V call is TRBV19, the J call TRBJ1-1; 9 bases match TRBD1. In germline, CDR1 is LNHDA, CDR2 SQIVND (reference sequence). Trimming took 4 bases from V and 0 from J; bases not matched to a gene: 3. This CDR3 has 15 amino acids. CDR3 DNA: TGTGCCAGTAGTAACGACAGGGGGATGAACACTGAAGCTTTCTTT. Protein: CASSNDRGMNTEAFF.

This rearrangement joins TRBV4-2 to TRBJ2-7; 16 bases align to TRBD2. Germline CDR1 reads LGHNA; CDR2 reads YNFKEQ. V was pared by 7 bases and J by 7 bases, with 10 bases of the junction left unmatched. The CDR3 contains 16 residues. The CDR3, as DNA: TGTGCCAGCACCCCCGGGACTAGCGGGAGGGCAGGGGAGCAGTACTTC. Protein: CASTPGTSGRAGEQYF.

The J gene is TRBJ2-7, the V gene TRBV9, with 7 bases that match TRBD1. The CDR3 extends over 15 amino acids. With V trimmed by 0 bases and J by 7 bases, 10 bases remained unmatched. Germline V gene sequence: CDR1 SGDLS, CDR2 YYNGEE. CDR3 protein: CASSVEGQSSGEQYF. The CDR3 DNA reads TGTGCCAGCAGCGTAGAGGGACAGTCGTCGGGGGAGCAGTACTTC.

The chain combines TRBV4-1 with TRBJ2-5; 8 positions agree with TRBD2. The J call may not be correct, given that the DNA end is closer to TRBJ2-7. Germline CDR1 and CDR2: MGHRA and YSYEKL. The CDR3 is 14 amino acids. CDR3: CASSQASSGYEQYF. The CDR3 nucleotides are TGCGCCAGCAGCCAAGCTTCTAGCGGGTACGAGCAGTACTTC.

This clone was counted a single time. The chain links TRBV19 to TRBJ2-5; 11 bases line up with TRBD2. The CDR3 sequence is 15 residues long. V gave up 5 bases and J gave up 5 bases; unmatched junction bases: 7. CDR1 and CDR2 from the germline V gene are LNHDA and SQIVND (reference sequence). As DNA, the CDR3 is TGTGCCAGTAGTTATCAACTAGCGGGAGACGAGACCCAGTACTTC. As protein: CASSYQLAGDETQYF.

The CDR3 here is CASSRQLNTEAFF. Here the CDR3 DNA reads TGTGCCAGCAGCCGACAGCTGAACACTGAAGCTTTCTTT. The gene calls are TRBV11-3 and TRBJ1-1, with D possibly being TRBD1 (5 bases). Germline V lookup: CDR1 SGHNT, CDR2 YENEEA. The V end was cut by 5 bases, the J end by 0 bases, with 7 bases between. This CDR3 comprises 13 residues.

The V gene is TRBV7-6, the J gene TRBJ2-7; 8 positions agree with TRBD2. Trimming removed 0 bases from V and 5 bases from J; junction bases left unmatched: 6. The CDR3 totals 15 residues. Germline lookup yields CDR1 SGHVS and CDR2 FNYEAQ. CDR3 protein: CASSLAGGGRNEQYF. The CDR3 DNA is TGTGCCAGCAGCTTAGCCGGCGGCGGGAGGAACGAGCAGTACTTC.

The V and J genes are TRBV5-1 and TRBJ2-1; 9 bases align to TRBD2. V lost 4 bases and J lost 7; bases outside the gene matches: 15. Germline V gives CDR1 SGHRS, CDR2 YFSETQ. The length of the CDR3 is 17 residues. CDR3 DNA sequence: TGCGCCAGCAGCCCGACCTTAGCGGGAGAAGGGCTTAATGAGCAGTTCTTC. It encodes CASSPTLAGEGLNEQFF.

The rearrangement uses TRBV7-2 and TRBJ2-6; D not resolved. The CDR3 totals 14 residues. The V and J ends lost 3 bases and 2 bases respectively, with 5 bases between them. Germline V gene sequence: CDR1 SGHTA, CDR2 FQGNSA. Written as DNA, the CDR3 is TGTGCCAGCAGCTTCCTCCCTGGGGCCAACGTCCTGACTTTC. Amino acid sequence: CASSFLPGANVLTF.

This chain connects TRBV4-2 to TRBJ2-1, with 9 bases fitting TRBD2. V trimming: 0 bases; J trimming: 8 bases; junction bases outside the gene matches: 2. Germline V CDR1 and CDR2: LGHNA, YNFKEQ. The CDR3 is 14 residues long. CDR3 nucleotide sequence: TGTGCCAGCAGCCAAGATAGCGGGGGCTATGAGCAGTTCTTC. Translation gives CASSQDSGGYEQFF.

Points on this clone: The sample holds other DNA sequences that translate to the same CDR3. The rearrangement joins TRBV27 to TRBJ2-7; TRBD1 matches at 7 bases. In germline, CDR1 is MNHEY, CDR2 SMNVEV (reference sequence). The CDR3 sequence is 15 residues long. J gave up 2 bases and V 2 bases, and 6 bases lay outside the gene matches. CDR3 residues: CASSLRGQVPYEQYF. The DNA for the CDR3 is TGTGCCAGCAGTTTAAGAGGACAGGTCCCCTACGAGCAGTACTTC.

The V call is TRBV28, the J call TRBJ1-2; 7 positions agree with TRBD1. The germline gives CDR1 MDHEN, CDR2 SYDVKM. The CDR3 is 14 residues long. Unmatched junction bases numbered 7, after V lost 2 bases and J lost 7 bases. For the CDR3, the DNA is TGTGCCAGCAGTTTAAGCCGACAGGGTGCTGGCTACACCTTC. It translates to CASSLSRQGAGYTF.

The rearrangement uses TRBV7-8 and TRBJ1-2, with 7 positions matching TRBD1. J lost 2 bases, V lost 0 bases, and 9 bases had no gene match. The germline gives CDR1 SGHVS, CDR2 FQNEAQ. CDR3 length: 17 residues. CDR3 sequence (DNA): TGTGCCAGCAGCTTAGCGCTTGAAGGGGGCTGGAACTATGGCTACACCTTC. Translating it yields CASSLALEGGWNYGYTF.

The rearrangement uses TRBV4-1 and TRBJ1-5; no clear D. Per the germline V gene, CDR1 is MGHRA and CDR2 is YSYEKL. CDR3 size: 17 residues. Between the trimmed V and J ends, which lost 0 bases and 0 bases, there was a span of 12 bases. This chain's CDR3 is CASSQDKAEYSNQPQHF. The CDR3 DNA reads TGCGCCAGCAGCCAAGATAAAGCCGAATATAGCAATCAGCCCCAGCATTTT.

V and J are TRBV6-1 and TRBJ1-2; D is unresolved. The CDR3 spans 15 residues. V was trimmed by 0 bases and J by 7 bases, leaving 15 bases between them. Germline assignment: CDR1 MNHNS and CDR2 SASEGT. The CDR3 loop reads CASSEALSLGRGYTF. The CDR3, as DNA: TGTGCCAGCAGTGAAGCGCTCAGTCTTGGGCGTGGCTACACCTTC.

The rearrangement joins TRBV28 to TRBJ2-7; D perhaps matches TRBD2 (6 bases). The CDR3 has 14 amino acids. Trimming stripped 6 bases from V and 5 bases from J, with 17 bases between. Germline V lookup: CDR1 MDHEN, CDR2 SYDVKM. CDR3: CASSHRDWKDEQYF. CDR3 nucleotide sequence: TGTGCCAGCAGCCATAGGGACTGGAAGGACGAGCAGTACTTC.

In its sample, this clone was seen a few times. V and J are TRBV5-1 and TRBJ2-7; unclear D gene. Looked up from germline, CDR1 is SGHRS and CDR2 is YFSETQ. The CDR3 consists of 14 residues. Between the trimmed V and J ends, which lost 0 bases and 3 bases, there was a span of 10 bases. The CDR3 loop reads CASSLAGRIYEQYF. CDR3 coding DNA: TGCGCCAGCAGCTTGGCGGGTCGGATCTACGAGCAGTACTTC.

This chain joins TRBV27 and TRBJ2-5; perhaps TRBD1 as D (6 bases). The tail of the sequence fits TRBJ2-7 better, so the J call may be wrong. Germline values: CDR1 MNHEY, CDR2 SMNVEV (reference sequence). The CDR3 runs 16 residues. The CDR3 region is CASSLSVSGVSYEQYF. The DNA of the CDR3 is TGTGCCAGCAGTTTATCGGTATCAGGGGTTTCCTACGAGCAGTACTTC.

The chain combines TRBV27 with TRBJ2-7; D remains unclear. The length of the CDR3 is 13 residues. Germline V CDR1 and CDR2: MNHEY, SMNVEV (reference sequence). V lost 2 bases to trimming and J lost 0 bases, with 5 bases between them. As DNA, the CDR3 is TGTGCCAGCAGTTTAGCGGCCTCCTACGAGCAGTACTTC. Translated, it gives CASSLAASYEQYF.

The rearrangement links TRBV10-3 to TRBJ1-2, with TRBD1 matching 7 bases. The V and J ends lost 4 bases and 4 bases, in that order; junction bases with no gene match: 6. Germline assignment: CDR1 ENHRY and CDR2 SYGVKD. The CDR3 consists of 14 residues. In DNA form, the CDR3 reads TGTGCCATCAGTGGCCATCAGGGGGTCTATGGCTACACCTTC. It specifies CAISGHQGVYGYTF.

This clone showed up just a few times. Other DNA sequences in the sample encode the same CDR3. The rearrangement links TRBV6-6 to TRBJ2-1, with TRBD2 as a possible D gene (5 bases). V was shortened by 0 bases and J by 4 bases, with 7 bases between the two germline ends. Germline CDR1 and CDR2: MNHNY and SVGAGI (reference sequence). This CDR3 contains 14 residues. CDR3 loop: CASSYSRVYNEQFF. In DNA form, the CDR3 reads TGTGCCAGCAGTTACTCGAGGGTTTACAATGAGCAGTTCTTC.